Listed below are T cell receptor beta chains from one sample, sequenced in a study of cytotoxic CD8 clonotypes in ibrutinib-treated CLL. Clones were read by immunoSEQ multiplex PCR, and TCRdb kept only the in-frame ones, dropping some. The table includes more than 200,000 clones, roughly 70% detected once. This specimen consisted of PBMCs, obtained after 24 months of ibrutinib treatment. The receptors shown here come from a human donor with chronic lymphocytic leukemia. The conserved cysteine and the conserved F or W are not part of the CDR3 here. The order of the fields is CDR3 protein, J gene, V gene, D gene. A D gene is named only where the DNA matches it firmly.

ASSKMGQVYEQY | TRBJ2-7 | TRBV28 | .
ASSLRGSGSTYEQY | TRBJ2-7 | TRBV5-6 | TRBD2
ASSDGQIGNPGQPQH | TRBJ1-5 | TRBV25-1 | .
ASSVDEGSSYNEQF | TRBJ2-1 | TRBV9 | .
ASSAGRLNQPQH | TRBJ1-5 | TRBV9 | .
ASSYWGSNQPQH | TRBJ1-5 | TRBV6-6 | .
ASSLRVDEQF | TRBJ2-1 | TRBV27 | .
ASSYSRGAKTEAF | TRBJ1-1 | TRBV6-5 | .
ASSEGGQGNIQY | TRBJ2-4 | TRBV9 | TRBD1
ASSPGDEQY | TRBJ2-7 | TRBV4-1 | .
ASSLESGDNQPQH | TRBJ1-5 | TRBV11-2 | .
SAAEAETQY | TRBJ2-5 | TRBV20-1 | .
ATSRTGVAGELF | TRBJ2-2 | TRBV6-5 | TRBD1
ASSAVGFTIY | TRBJ1-3 | TRBV28 | .
ASSITSGTQY | TRBJ2-3 | TRBV19 | .
ASSYDRDGNTIY | TRBJ1-3 | TRBV13 | TRBD1
ASSNEQGKNTGELF | TRBJ2-2 | TRBV19 | TRBD1
ASSLGVGQTPQETQY | TRBJ2-5 | TRBV27 | TRBD1
ASSGYGTGHNQPQH | TRBJ1-5 | TRBV28 | TRBD1
ASSAWTGDTEAF | TRBJ1-1 | TRBV9 | TRBD1
ASSLSQGQETQY | TRBJ2-5 | TRBV7-2 | .
SVGLGADTQY | TRBJ2-3 | TRBV29-1 | .
ASSQDSGTGAQY | TRBJ2-5 | TRBV4-1 | .
ASSPGKGDLVY | TRBJ2-7 | TRBV7-9 | .
ASNRDSTNYGYT | TRBJ1-2 | TRBV5-1 | TRBD1
ASRLGKRTANTGELF | TRBJ2-2 | TRBV12-2 | .